This T cell receptor (beta chain) appears in the sequencing data of a study of PD-L1 blockade in urothelial cancer. Study context: Blood was evaluated 3 weeks (second dose) and 6 weeks after therapy began. Whole-study findings and limits: In blood sampled pretreatment, TCR clonality below the median predicted better survival.

Described time point: peripheral blood 6 weeks after treatment start. Locally advanced or metastatic urothelial carcinoma affected the patients. Assay used: immunoSEQ multiplex PCR; TCRdb lists only in-frame clones, some missing. The table has some 120,000 clones, 86% seen once. In germline, CDR1 is WSHSY, CDR2 SAAADI. V shed 7 bases and J 5 bases; nucleotides not matched to a gene: 7. The CDR3 runs to 15 residues. As regards this clone: What it recognizes is unknown.

The material was PBMCs, obtained around atezolizumab (anti-PD-L1) treatment. This receptor was taken from a man aged 50 or older with urothelial cancer. The chain uses TRBV10-2 and TRBJ2-2; 10 bases agree with TRBD1. The CDR3 sequence: CASTDRTGGTGELFF. CDR3 coding DNA: TGCGCCAGCACGGATAGGACAGGGGGAACCGGGGAGCTGTTTTTT.